This T cell receptor (beta chain) was sequenced in a study of shared clonotypes between healthy human individuals. Whole-study findings and limits: Inspection by rarefaction showed sorted-subset sequencing to be incomplete despite large depth. Approximately 5.4% of naive CD4 clonotypes were common to a few donors.

The repertoire was sequenced with immunoSEQ multiplex PCR; TCRdb's copy has only in-frame clones and lacks some. The sample includes 800,000 to 950,000 clones, just over 95% of them seen just once. A word on this clone: The antigen remains undetermined. The sample has other DNA sequences that encode this CDR3 too.

Terminally differentiated effector memory CD45RA+ cells were excluded by CCR7 positive selection of CD45RO-negative cells. CDR1 MNHEY and CDR2 SMNVEV come from the germline V gene (reference sequence). The CDR3 covers 14 residues. Trimming took 3 bases from V and 3 from J, leaving 12 bases between them. Input material: naive CD8+ T cells sorted from blood. This TCR was recovered from a man aged 30-40 years in good health. V is TRBV27 and J is TRBJ2-7, with D maybe TRBD2 (5 bases). CDR3 nucleotide sequence: TGTGCCAGCAGTTTCAGCGGACGGGACTACGAGCAGTACTTC. This encodes CASSFSGRDYEQYF.